The 13 T cell receptor beta chains in this list originate from one sample, sequenced in a study of beta chain features in type 1 diabetes. Antigen specificity for these receptors is unknown. General study results and limits: Moderately but significantly shorter TCRB CDR3s were found in Type 1 diabetes patients in all four CD4+ subsets.

The isolated RNA, all of it, was reverse transcribed, so expressed TCRB transcripts were what got sequenced. Method: immunoSEQ multiplex PCR; TCRdb's copy keeps in-frame clones and lacks some. The sample includes about 150,000 clones, around 13% of them seen just once. Source material: central memory CD4+ T cells from blood. These receptors were collected from a man aged 18-30 years with type 1 diabetes.

This clone was recorded a few times. This sequence joins TRBV6-1 and TRBJ1-2; D ambiguous. The ends were cut back, 4 bases at V and 1 base at J, with 10 bases in the middle. Germline V gives CDR1 MNHNS, CDR2 SASEGT. The CDR3 runs to 14 residues. The CDR3 region is CASSAPDRNYGYTF. The CDR3 coding sequence is TGTGCCAGCAGTGCCCCCGACCGTAACTATGGCTACACCTTC.

This sequence joins TRBV6-6 and TRBJ2-1, with a weak D call TRBD1 (6 bases). Germline CDR1 reads MNHNY; CDR2 reads SVGAGI (reference sequence). The CDR3 contains 13 residues. V lost 2 bases and J lost 9, with 11 bases in between. The CDR3: CASSYTGSVEQFF. The CDR3 nucleotides are TGTGCCAGCAGTTACACAGGGTCCGTTGAGCAGTTCTTC.

This clone was observed a handful of times. V usage is TRBV30 and J usage is TRBJ2-2; no clear D. Germline CDR1 is GTSNPN and CDR2 is SVGIG (reference sequence). V was trimmed by 3 bases and J by 2 bases, leaving 13 bases between them. CDR3 size: 15 residues. DNA for the CDR3: TGTGCCTGGAGCCGAGTAGGGTACAACACCGGGGAGCTGTTTTTT. It specifies CAWSRVGYNTGELFF.

This clone has a count of ten or more. The chain links TRBV7-9 to TRBJ2-1; the D gene is possibly TRBD2 (6 bases). Deletions cut 7 bases from V and 5 bases from J, with 12 bases between. The CDR3 sequence is 13 residues long. Germline CDR1 is SEHNR and CDR2 is FQNEAQ (reference sequence). CDR3 sequence reads: CASTLWGDNEQFF. The CDR3 DNA reads TGTGCCAGCACCCTCTGGGGGGACAATGAGCAGTTCTTC.

The V gene is TRBV25-1, the J gene TRBJ2-1; D gene uncertain. CDR3 length equals 14 residues. V was shortened by 5 bases and J by 10 bases, with 18 bases between the two germline ends. Looked up from germline, CDR1 is MGHDK and CDR2 is SYGVNS. This CDR3 reads CASSNLNGLGEQFF. CDR3 bases: TGTGCCAGCAGTAACCTCAACGGGCTGGGGGAGCAGTTCTTC.

V gene TRBV10-3 combines with J gene TRBJ2-2; TRBD2 is a possible D gene (6 bases). Trimming pared 0 bases from V and 1 base from J, leaving 6 bases between. Germline loops: CDR1 ENHRY, CDR2 SYGVKD. The CDR3 loop spans 15 amino acids. The CDR3 region has the DNA TGTGCCATCAGTGAGTCGCGGGGGAACACCGGGGAGCTGTTTTTT. It codes for CAISESRGNTGELFF.

V and J are TRBV9 and TRBJ2-3; 11 bases map to TRBD2. Germline CDR1 reads SGDLS; CDR2 reads YYNGEE. This CDR3 region has 16 residues. V lost 3 bases and J lost 2; bases outside the gene matches: 5. CDR3 amino acids: CASSGRLAGNTDTQYF. Here the CDR3 DNA reads TGTGCCAGCAGCGGGCGACTAGCGGGGAACACAGATACGCAGTATTTT.

This clone was detected only a few times. The genes are TRBV9 and TRBJ2-7; 7 positions match TRBD1. J gave up 5 bases and V 4 bases, and 12 bases lay outside the gene matches. This CDR3 comprises 15 residues. In germline, CDR1 is SGDLS, CDR2 YYNGEE. The CDR3 sequence: CASSPGEIGGHEQYF. CDR3 nucleotides: TGTGCCAGCAGCCCAGGGGAGATAGGGGGCCACGAGCAGTACTTC.

The chain employs TRBV6-5 and TRBJ1-2; 8 bases align to TRBD1. Losses at the gene ends were 6 bases for V and 3 bases for J; bases not matched to a gene: 9. Germline V gene sequence: CDR1 MNHEY, CDR2 SVGAGI. The CDR3 runs 15 residues. CDR3 sequence (DNA): TGTGCCAGCAGCCGAGGACAGGGCTTGTACTATGGCTACACCTTC. It yields the protein CASSRGQGLYYGYTF.

The chain recombines TRBV19 with TRBJ1-3; D gene unclear. The V end lost 6 bases, the J end lost 0 bases, and 9 bases lay between the germline ends. Germline V gene lookup returns CDR1 LNHDA and CDR2 SQIVND (reference sequence). The CDR3 extends over 14 amino acids. CDR3 region: CASRHKSSGNTIYF. For the CDR3, the DNA is TGTGCCAGTAGGCATAAGAGCTCTGGAAACACCATATATTTT.

In its sample, this clone was seen a few times. This rearrangement joins TRBV10-3 to TRBJ1-6; TRBD1 matches 7 bases. Germline V gives CDR1 ENHRY, CDR2 SYGVKD. The V segment lost 7 bases and the J segment 7 bases; nucleotides outside the gene matches: 4. This CDR3 is 13 amino acids long. The CDR3 DNA reads TGTGCCATCACCGGACAGGAGAATTCACCCCTCCACTTT. It encodes CAITGQENSPLHF.

This clone occurred a few times. This chain joins TRBV27 and TRBJ1-5, with no clear D. This CDR3 spans 12 amino acids. Germline V gene data show CDR1 as MNHEY and CDR2 as SMNVEV (reference sequence). Trimming shortened V by 5 bases and J by 6 bases, and 8 bases separated the two germline ends. The CDR3, as DNA: TGTGCCAGCAGTCCACGGATTCAGCCCCAGCATTTT. Its protein product is CASSPRIQPQHF.

The rearrangement joins TRBV5-1 to TRBJ1-2; TRBD1 is a possible D gene (5 bases). The V gene's germline CDR1 is SGHRS and CDR2 YFSETQ. The germline V and J ends were trimmed by 3 bases and 1 base, with 13 bases remaining between them. The CDR3 extends over 15 amino acids. CDR3 bases: TGCGCCAGCAGCTCGGGGACTGCTATTAACTATGGCTACACCTTC. Its translation is CASSSGTAINYGYTF.